Shown below are 30 T cell receptor beta chains from a single sample sequenced in a study of T cell responses to AZD1222 COVID-19 vaccine. Generated by immunoSEQ multiplex PCR, the TCRdb table keeps only in-frame clones and is missing some. Found here are around 140,000 clones, 80% to 90% of them singletons; the top ten hold 1.6%. This material consisted of peripheral blood, taken on day 0 of AZD1222 vaccination. The source of these receptors is an adult in good health.

This clone was detected only a few times. This chain links TRBV5-1 with TRBJ1-3; D perhaps matches TRBD1 (6 bases). V was cut by 4 bases and J by 1 base, with 12 bases left in between. CDR3 size: 15 residues. Germline CDR1 is SGHRS and CDR2 is YFSETQ. CDR3 bases: TGCGCCAGCAGCGCGACAGGCGGATCTGGAAACACCATATATTTT. Its translation: CASSATGGSGNTIYF.

This clone has more than one count but fewer than ten. The chain uses TRBV7-2 and TRBJ2-5; 9 nucleotides line up with TRBD2. The CDR3 is made up of 14 amino acids. Looked up from germline, CDR1 is SGHTA and CDR2 is FQGNSA. The V segment lost 2 bases and the J segment 5 bases; nucleotides outside the gene matches: 3. CDR3 nucleotide sequence: TGTGCCAGCAGCTTAATAGCGGGAGTGGAGACCCAGTACTTC. This encodes CASSLIAGVETQYF.

This chain connects TRBV7-8 to TRBJ2-7, with D tentatively TRBD2 (6 bases). The germline gives CDR1 SGHVS, CDR2 FQNEAQ. V lost 10 bases to trimming and J lost 1 base, with 20 bases between them. This CDR3 region has 15 residues. DNA for the CDR3: TGTGCCACCCGTCCGGCGGGAACGGGGTCCTACGAGCAGTACTTC. Translating it yields CATRPAGTGSYEQYF.

The J gene is TRBJ1-2, the V gene TRBV6-5, with TRBD1 identical over 7 bases. Germline values: CDR1 MNHEY, CDR2 SVGAGI. This CDR3 has 14 residues. Germline trimming cut 5 bases from V and 3 bases from J; bases unmatched to any gene: 6. CDR3 sequence: CASSHRDSHYGYTF. The CDR3 bases are TGTGCCAGCAGTCACCGGGACAGCCACTATGGCTACACCTTC.

The chain recombines TRBV7-9 with TRBJ1-1; 7 bases fit TRBD1. This CDR3 has 15 amino acids. The germline CDR1 and CDR2 sequences are SEHNR and FQNEAQ (reference sequence). V shed 6 bases and J 7 bases; nucleotides not matched to a gene: 14. CDR3 residues: CASRRRGRAGIEAFF. The CDR3 DNA sequence: TGTGCCAGCAGACGTAGGGGGCGCGCAGGCATTGAAGCTTTCTTT.

The chain uses TRBV3-1 (or the pseudogene TRBV3-2) and TRBJ1-1; 10 positions agree with TRBD1. Germline V CDR1 and CDR2: LGHDT, YNNKEL (reference sequence). The CDR3 consists of 16 residues. Trimming took 4 bases from V and 0 from J; bases not matched to a gene: 5. The CDR3 DNA is TGTGCCAGCAGCCGCCCGGGACAGGGGATGAACACTGAAGCTTTCTTT. It encodes CASSRPGQGMNTEAFF.

The gene calls are TRBV25-1 and TRBJ2-1; D gene ambiguous. Trimming took off 1 base at V and 8 bases at J, with 21 bases between the two ends. This CDR3 region has 17 residues. Germline V gene data show CDR1 as MGHDK and CDR2 as SYGVNS. CDR3 DNA sequence: TGTGCCAGCAGTGAATTCCGACTTAATACCCTTGTCGATGAGCAGTTCTTC. It translates to CASSEFRLNTLVDEQFF.

The rearrangement links TRBV25-1 to TRBJ2-1, with TRBD2 matching over 7 bases. Germline lookup yields CDR1 MGHDK and CDR2 SYGVNS. There are 13 residues in the CDR3. CDR3 region: CAMGPAGVNEQFF. CDR3 DNA sequence: TGTGCTATGGGACCGGCGGGGGTCAATGAGCAGTTCTTC.

The rearrangement uses TRBV5-1 and TRBJ1-3, with D hard to call. The CDR3 runs 16 residues. Germline V gene sequence: CDR1 SGHRS, CDR2 YFSETQ. The germline V and J ends were trimmed by 2 bases and 0 bases, with 12 bases remaining between them. CDR3 bases: TGCGCCAGCAGCTTTGGCCTTATTATCTCTGGAAACACCATATATTTT. Translated: CASSFGLIISGNTIYF.

This clone was detected a few times. V usage is TRBV27 and J usage is TRBJ2-1; 8 bases align to TRBD2. The CDR3 runs to 15 residues. Per germline, CDR1 MNHEY and CDR2 SMNVEV (reference sequence). Losses at the gene ends were 6 bases for V and 7 bases for J; bases not matched to a gene: 11. The CDR3 region has the DNA TGTGCCAGCAGAGGGCGGCGGGAGGTGCTAAATGAGCAGTTCTTC. It is translated as CASRGRREVLNEQFF.

This clone is a singleton in its sample. The chain combines TRBV27 with TRBJ2-7; D is undetermined. CDR3 size: 13 residues. V dropped 4 bases and J dropped 7 bases, with 14 bases sitting between them. Germline V gene data show CDR1 as MNHEY and CDR2 as SMNVEV (reference sequence). For the CDR3, the DNA is TGTGCCAGCAGTTCTACTCCCGTAAGAGAGCAGTACTTC. Translating it yields CASSSTPVREQYF.

The V call is TRBV6-6, the J call TRBJ2-5; the D gene is possibly TRBD2 (6 bases). The CDR3 totals 12 residues. Germline V lookup: CDR1 MNHNY, CDR2 SVGAGI (reference sequence). Trimming removed 7 bases from V and 2 bases from J, with 8 bases in between. The DNA for the CDR3 is TGTGCCAGCAAGGCGGGGCAAGAGACCCAGTACTTC. Its protein product is CASKAGQETQYF.

The chain recombines TRBV1 with TRBJ2-1; the table gives TRBD2 as D, unverified against the DNA. TRBV1 is a pseudogene locus. The CDR3 totals 16 residues. CDR3 protein: CTSSQTLAGGRNEQFF. DNA of the CDR3: TGCACCAGCAGCCAAACCCTAGCGGGGGGGCGCAATGAGCAGTTCTTC.

The V gene is TRBV4-2, the J gene TRBJ1-1; possible D gene TRBD1, 6 bases. Germline assignment: CDR1 LGHNA and CDR2 YNFKEQ. V shed 4 bases and J shed 3 bases, with 12 bases lying between them. CDR3 length: 14 amino acids. CDR3 bases: TGTGCCAGCAGCCGAGGGGGTTTTGACACTGAAGCTTTCTTT. Encoded protein: CASSRGGFDTEAFF.

The chain is built from TRBV19 and TRBJ1-5; 7 nucleotides align to TRBD1. Germline V gives CDR1 LNHDA, CDR2 SQIVND (reference sequence). J gave up 7 bases and V 10 bases, and 10 bases lay outside the gene matches. The CDR3 loop spans 13 amino acids. CDR3 sequence reads: CATKDRSRQPQHF. DNA of the CDR3: TGTGCCACCAAGGACAGGTCGAGACAGCCCCAGCATTTT.

This chain joins TRBV6-4 and TRBJ1-2, with 7 bases fitting TRBD1. Germline V gene sequence: CDR1 MRHNA, CDR2 SNTAGT. This CDR3 region has 13 residues. J gave up 8 bases and V 0 bases, and 3 bases lay outside the gene matches. This chain's CDR3 is CASSDSRGLGYTF. In nucleotides, the CDR3 is TGTGCCAGCAGTGACTCTAGGGGGCTAGGCTACACCTTC.

This rearrangement joins TRBV3-1 (or the pseudogene TRBV3-2) to TRBJ2-5; TRBD1 matches 7 bases. The CDR3 has 17 amino acids. Germline CDR1 and CDR2: LGHDT and YNNKEL (reference sequence). Trimming removed 3 bases from V and 9 bases from J; junction bases left unmatched: 19. Written as DNA, the CDR3 is TGTGCCAGCAGCCACACAAGTTTTCGGGCAGGGGGTCAGCCCCAGTACTTC. It translates to CASSHTSFRAGGQPQYF.

The CDR3 bases are TGCGCCAGCAGCTCGGGCCTCGGACAGGGAAGGGAAGGCGCTTTCTTT. It is translated as CASSSGLGQGREGAFF. This chain uses TRBV5-1 with TRBJ1-1; 8 bases align to TRBD1. V lost 3 bases to trimming and J lost 11 bases; unmatched junction nucleotides: 18. CDR1 and CDR2 from the germline V gene are SGHRS and YFSETQ. This CDR3 spans 16 amino acids.

This clone was seen a single time. V gene TRBV6-5 combines with J gene TRBJ1-2, with D maybe TRBD1 (5 bases). CDR1 is MNHEY, CDR2 SVGAGI, per germline. The CDR3 spans 13 residues. V lost 6 bases, J lost 2 bases, and 10 bases lay in between. For the CDR3, the DNA is TGTGCCAGCAGCCGGTACAGGAACTATGGCTACACCTTC. Translated: CASSRYRNYGYTF.

The V call is TRBV7-8, the J call TRBJ1-6; weak D call: TRBD1 (5 bases). The CDR3 has 16 amino acids. Trimming shortened V by 5 bases and J by 9 bases, and 20 bases separated the two germline ends. Germline V gene sequence: CDR1 SGHVS, CDR2 FQNEAQ. CDR3 nucleotide sequence: TGTGCCAGCAGCCCAGAGCGACAGATAATAGGTTCACCCCTCCACTTT. Translating gives CASSPERQIIGSPLHF.

The chain joins TRBV14 to TRBJ1-2; tentatively, D is TRBD1 (5 bases). Looked up from germline, CDR1 is SGHDN and CDR2 is FVKESK. V shed 4 bases and J shed 4 bases, with 7 bases lying between them. The CDR3 consists of 12 residues. CDR3 sequence (DNA): TGTGCCAGCAGCCGACAGCTCTATGGCTACACCTTC. It codes for CASSRQLYGYTF.

This clone was detected once. This rearrangement joins TRBV20-1 to TRBJ1-2, with D unresolved. Looked up from germline, CDR1 is DFQATT and CDR2 is SNEGSKA (reference sequence). This CDR3 comprises 9 residues. The V and J ends lost 5 bases and 11 bases respectively, with 9 bases between them. CDR3 sequence: CSASLGYTF. In nucleotides, the CDR3 is TGCAGTGCTTCCTTGGGGTACACCTTC.

The J gene is TRBJ1-1, the V gene TRBV7-8; D possibly corresponds to TRBD1 (5 bases). V was clipped by 4 bases and J by 2 bases, with 14 bases between them. This CDR3 has 15 residues. Per germline, CDR1 SGHVS and CDR2 FQNEAQ. The CDR3 spells CASSYWAGRNTEAFF. CDR3 bases: TGTGCCAGCAGCTACTGGGCAGGGAGAAACACTGAAGCTTTCTTT.

This clone appeared once. V is TRBV9 and J is TRBJ2-1; D unclear. V dropped 3 bases and J dropped 0 bases, with 10 bases sitting between them. This CDR3 has 15 residues. The germline V gene encodes CDR1 SGDLS and CDR2 YYNGEE. The CDR3 loop reads CASSAPPSSYNEQFF. The CDR3 DNA is TGTGCCAGCAGCGCCCCCCCGAGCTCCTACAATGAGCAGTTCTTC.

The genes are TRBV25-1 and TRBJ1-4, with 7 bases matching TRBD1. Trimming at V came to 3 bases and at J to 5 bases, leaving 6 bases not matched to a gene. The CDR3 is made up of 15 amino acids. CDR1 MGHDK and CDR2 SYGVNS come from the germline V gene. The CDR3 region has the DNA TGTGCCAGCAGTGAGTATTCGGGACAGAATGAAAAACTGTTTTTT. Translating it yields CASSEYSGQNEKLFF.

The V gene is TRBV4-2, the J gene TRBJ1-1; TRBD1 is a possible D gene (6 bases). Between the trimmed V and J ends, which lost 1 base and 7 bases, there was a span of 22 bases. This CDR3 has 17 residues. CDR1 and CDR2 (germline): LGHNA, YNFKEQ. CDR3 DNA: TGTGCCAGCAGCCAAGGAGACGGTCGGGGGGCCCGCGGTGAAGCTTTCTTT. Protein: CASSQGDGRGARGEAFF.

The chain carries TRBV18 and TRBJ2-7; D gene uncertain. Germline CDR1 KGHSH, CDR2 LQKENI. Deletions cut 2 bases from V and 1 base from J, with 15 bases between. This CDR3 is 16 amino acids long. As DNA, the CDR3 is TGTGCCAGCTCACCAGGAACGGCAGTTTCTTCCTACGAGCAGTACTTC. Translating it yields CASSPGTAVSSYEQYF.

In this sample, this clone turned up once. This sequence joins TRBV7-8 and TRBJ1-5; 9 bases line up with TRBD1. Per germline, CDR1 SGHVS and CDR2 FQNEAQ. Losses at the gene ends were 5 bases for V and 4 bases for J; bases not matched to a gene: 9. CDR3 length: 16 amino acids. The CDR3 sequence is CASSPRGGTGNQPQHF. The CDR3 DNA reads TGTGCCAGCAGCCCAAGGGGGGGGACAGGGAATCAGCCCCAGCATTTT.

The rearrangement joins TRBV19 to TRBJ2-2; D is ambiguous. Germline V gives CDR1 LNHDA, CDR2 SQIVND (reference sequence). Trimming cost V 7 bases and J 4 bases, with 7 bases left between them. The CDR3 sequence is 12 residues long. The CDR3 reads CASKWVTGELFF. CDR3 DNA sequence: TGTGCCAGTAAGTGGGTCACCGGGGAGCTGTTTTTT.

The chain joins TRBV11-2 to TRBJ1-4; no reliable D call. Trimming pared 7 bases from V and 6 bases from J, leaving 12 bases between. The CDR3 has 13 residues. Germline assignment: CDR1 SGHAT and CDR2 FQNNGV. Here the CDR3 reads CASTHYIYEKLFF. The CDR3 bases are TGTGCCAGCACACATTACATATATGAAAAACTGTTTTTT.